The 31 T cell receptor beta chains presented below share a single source sample, sequenced in a study of cytomegalovirus exposure and HLA in healthy donors (dated by TCRdb to 2017 to 2019). The library came from the immunoSEQ multiplex PCR assay. For the multiplex PCR, a mixture combining 60 forward primers for TCR Vbeta segments and 13 reverse primers for TCR Jbeta segments was used. In TCRdb, the immuneACCESS table is reduced to in-frame sequences with V and J assigned. These tables do not hold every clone; where another copy was compared, an unresolved V gene accounts for under half, and the others remain unexplained. This sample comprises under 150,000 clones, approximately 80% of them detected only once. Clones ranked in the top ten supply around 2.4% of the sample. The source material was PBMCs. The source is a male donor in good health and CMV-seronegative.

The chain has TRBV28 and TRBJ1-1; D remains ambiguous. V was clipped by 4 bases and J by 0 bases, with 12 bases between them. CDR1 is MDHEN and CDR2 is SYDVKM in the germline V gene. The CDR3 has 15 residues. This CDR3 is CASSSSLTMNTEAFF. Written as DNA, the CDR3 is TGTGCCAGCAGTTCCTCCCTAACCATGAACACTGAAGCTTTCTTT.

This chain joins TRBV5-4 and TRBJ2-3; 7 bases map to TRBD2. The germline V gene encodes CDR1 SGHNT and CDR2 YYREEE (reference sequence). V was clipped by 0 bases and J by 0 bases; unmatched bases: 7. The CDR3 spans 17 residues. CDR3 nucleotides: TGTGCCAGCAGCTTGGTAGGGAGGGCCCCTAGCACAGATACGCAGTATTTT. Translation gives CASSLVGRAPSTDTQYF. The entire variable domain, with the rest obtained from reference TRBV5-4 and TRBJ2-3, is as follows: ETGVTQSPTHLIKTRGQQVTLRCSSQSGHNTVSWYQQALGQGPQFIFQYYREEENGRGNFPPRFSGLQFPNYSSELNVNALELDDSALYLCASSLVGRAPSTDTQYFGPGTRLTVL.

The rearrangement links TRBV7-2 to TRBJ2-3, with D uncertain. The CDR3 totals 13 residues. V lost 2 bases, J lost 6 bases, and 9 bases lay in between. Per the germline V gene, CDR1 is SGHTA and CDR2 is FQGNSA. The CDR3 bases are TGTGCCAGCAGCTTACCCCCCGAGGATACGCAGTATTTT. Its protein product is CASSLPPEDTQYF.

The V and J genes are TRBV6-5 and TRBJ2-7; D not resolved. This CDR3 is built from 13 residues. In germline, CDR1 is MNHEY, CDR2 SVGAGI. The ends were cut back, 7 bases at V and 9 bases at J, with 19 bases in the middle. This CDR3 reads CASIGSDRRVQYF. The CDR3 nucleotides read TGTGCCAGCATCGGGTCAGATCGTCGTGTGCAGTACTTC.

CDR3 residues: CASSLLAGGIKETQYF. The CDR3 coding sequence is TGTGCCAGCAGCTTACTAGCGGGAGGGATCAAAGAGACCCAGTACTTC. This chain links TRBV13 with TRBJ2-5; 12 bases are a match to TRBD2. In germline, CDR1 is PRHDT, CDR2 FYEKMQ (reference sequence). This CDR3 contains 16 residues. V trimming: 2 bases; J trimming: 3 bases; junction bases outside the gene matches: 4.

The V call is TRBV27, the J call TRBJ2-1, with 12 bases matching TRBD2. The CDR3 is 15 amino acids. J lost 5 bases, V lost 7 bases, and 6 bases had no gene match. In germline, CDR1 is MNHEY, CDR2 SMNVEV (reference sequence). The CDR3 bases are TGTGCCAGCACCTCGGGGACTAGCGGGCACAATGAGCAGTTCTTC. Protein product: CASTSGTSGHNEQFF.

This clone was recorded only once. The chain carries TRBV7-6 and TRBJ2-2, with D unresolved. The CDR3 extends over 15 amino acids. V dropped 3 bases and J dropped 0 bases, with 8 bases sitting between them. Germline assignment: CDR1 SGHVS and CDR2 FNYEAQ. In DNA form, the CDR3 reads TGTGCCAGCAGCTTCGACACCGCGAACACCGGGGAGCTGTTTTTT. It codes for CASSFDTANTGELFF. Looking up the rest from reference TRBV7-6 and TRBJ2-2 gives the full variable domain: GAGVSQSPRYKVTKRGQDVALRCDPISGHVSLYWYRQALGQGPEFLTYFNYEAQQDKSGLPNDRFSAERPEGSISTLTIQRTEQRDSAMYRCASSFDTANTGELFFGEGSRLTVL.

This chain links TRBV27 with TRBJ2-6; possible D gene TRBD1, 5 bases. This CDR3 contains 15 residues. From germline, CDR1 is MNHEY and CDR2 SMNVEV (reference sequence). The V and J ends lost 4 bases and 3 bases respectively, with 10 bases between them. The CDR3 spells CASSSGMGGANVLTF. The CDR3, as DNA: TGTGCCAGCAGTTCAGGGATGGGTGGGGCCAACGTCCTGACTTTC.

The count of this clone is one. The V and J genes are TRBV2 and TRBJ2-7; D possibly corresponds to TRBD1 (6 bases). The CDR3 runs 11 residues. V was pared by 7 bases and J by 4 bases, with 8 bases between. CDR1 and CDR2 (germline): SNHLY, FYNNEI. The CDR3 DNA is TGTGCCAGCACCGGACAGTACGAGCAGTACTTC. This sequence encodes CASTGQYEQYF. Variable domain in full (rest from reference TRBV2 and TRBJ2-7): EPEVTQTPSHQVTQMGQEVILRCVPISNHLYFYWYRQILGQKVEFLVSFYNNEISEKSEIFDDQFSVERPDGSNFTLKIRSTKLEDSAMYFCASTGQYEQYFGPGTRLTVT.

The chain has TRBV7-6 and TRBJ1-3, with D maybe TRBD1 (5 bases). The CDR3 runs to 16 residues. Germline assignment: CDR1 SGHVS and CDR2 FNYEAQ. Trimming pared 5 bases from V and 0 bases from J, leaving 14 bases between. The CDR3 DNA reads TGTGCCAGCAGCCAGGGACTTCCGAACTCTGGAAACACCATATATTTT. Encoded protein: CASSQGLPNSGNTIYF.

The chain combines TRBV7-9 with TRBJ2-5; possible D gene TRBD1, 6 bases. The CDR3 runs to 16 residues. V was pared by 5 bases and J by 2 bases, with 18 bases between. The V gene's germline CDR1 is SEHNR and CDR2 FQNEAQ (reference sequence). CDR3 amino acids: CASSNGGLLVQETQYF. In DNA form, the CDR3 reads TGTGCCAGCAGCAATGGGGGCCTATTAGTTCAAGAGACCCAGTACTTC.

The chain joins TRBV27 to TRBJ2-3, with D unresolved. Germline CDR1 reads MNHEY; CDR2 reads SMNVEV (reference sequence). The CDR3 length is 17 residues. V lost 5 bases and J lost 2, with 20 bases in between. CDR3 residues: CASSQDGAAVFTDTQYF. The CDR3 DNA reads TGTGCCAGCAGTCAAGACGGCGCGGCGGTTTTCACAGATACGCAGTATTTT.

This clone has more than one count but fewer than ten. The J gene is TRBJ2-6, the V gene TRBV13; D unclear. The CDR3 has 16 amino acids. Trimming pared 0 bases from V and 3 bases from J, leaving 9 bases between. Germline assignment: CDR1 PRHDT and CDR2 FYEKMQ (reference sequence). CDR3 sequence (DNA): TGTGCCAGCAGCTTAGGACCAGGTAGTGGGGCCAACGTCCTGACTTTC. Protein product: CASSLGPGSGANVLTF.

This rearrangement joins TRBV2 to TRBJ2-3; 10 bases are shared with TRBD2. CDR3 size: 15 residues. V trimming: 6 bases; J trimming: 4 bases; junction bases outside the gene matches: 7. Germline-derived CDR1 and CDR2 are SNHLY and FYNNEI. The CDR3 nucleotides read TGTGCCAGCAGCGTCCTAGCGGGAGTGGCAGATACGCAGTATTTT. Amino acids: CASSVLAGVADTQYF. The variable domain in full, completed from reference TRBV2 and TRBJ2-3, reads EPEVTQTPSHQVTQMGQEVILRCVPISNHLYFYWYRQILGQKVEFLVSFYNNEISEKSEIFDDQFSVERPDGSNFTLKIRSTKLEDSAMYFCASSVLAGVADTQYFGPGTRLTVL.

V and J are TRBV6-5 and TRBJ2-1, with 7 positions matching TRBD1. V was pared by 11 bases and J by 7 bases, with 17 bases of the junction left unmatched. Germline values: CDR1 MNHEY, CDR2 SVGAGI. The CDR3 loop spans 15 amino acids. As DNA, the CDR3 is TGTGCCGCCGACCCACGACAGGGTGCGAGGAATGAGCAGTTCTTC. Translated: CAADPRQGARNEQFF.

The chain recombines TRBV28 with TRBJ2-5; 9 bases are a match to TRBD2. The CDR3 is made up of 16 amino acids. Germline trimming cut 2 bases from V and 5 bases from J; bases unmatched to any gene: 9. In germline, CDR1 is MDHEN, CDR2 SYDVKM. DNA of the CDR3: TGTGCCAGCAGTTTAACAGGGACTAGCATCAAGGAGACCCAGTACTTC. This gives the protein CASSLTGTSIKETQYF.

This chain links TRBV7-8 with TRBJ2-1; 10 bases line up with TRBD2. V was pared by 2 bases and J by 0 bases, with 7 bases of the junction left unmatched. The CDR3 runs to 18 residues. Germline CDR1 and CDR2: SGHVS and FQNEAQ. The DNA of the CDR3 is TGTGCCAGCAGCTTAACCGGACTAGCGGCTAGCTCCTACAATGAGCAGTTCTTC. Translated, it gives CASSLTGLAASSYNEQFF.

The chain links TRBV10-3 to TRBJ2-3; D may be TRBD2 (6 bases). Trimming left V 6 bases short and J 6 bases short, with 19 bases between. The CDR3 spans 15 residues. Germline-derived CDR1 and CDR2 are ENHRY and SYGVKD. The CDR3 coding sequence is TGTGCCATCAGCCCCGGGACTCTAGGCGCGGATACGCAGTATTTT. Protein sequence: CAISPGTLGADTQYF.

The chain has TRBV27 and TRBJ1-5, with D uncertain. The CDR3 length is 15 residues. Trimming took off 1 base at V and 1 base at J, with 8 bases between the two ends. Germline V CDR1 and CDR2: MNHEY, SMNVEV (reference sequence). CDR3 amino acids: CASSLYSGSNQPQHF. The DNA of the CDR3 is TGTGCCAGCAGTTTATATTCGGGGAGCAATCAGCCCCAGCATTTT.

The chain uses TRBV6-5 and TRBJ2-5; unclear D gene. The DNA end lines up better with TRBJ2-7; the J call may be wrong. The CDR3 is made up of 14 amino acids. Germline assignment: CDR1 MNHEY and CDR2 SVGAGI. CDR3 loop: CASTAPWARYEQYF. The CDR3, as DNA: TGTGCCAGCACCGCCCCGTGGGCCCGCTACGAGCAGTACTTC.

The chain has TRBV4-1 and TRBJ2-5, with a possible D match to TRBD2 (6 bases). The CDR3 loop spans 14 amino acids. V was pared by 0 bases and J by 5 bases, with 10 bases between. CDR1 and CDR2 from the germline V gene are MGHRA and YSYEKL. The CDR3 is CASSQEGLTETQYF. CDR3 in DNA: TGCGCCAGCAGCCAAGAGGGACTCACGGAGACCCAGTACTTC.

This chain uses TRBV7-9 with TRBJ2-2; D gene ambiguous. V was clipped by 5 bases and J by 7 bases, with 11 bases between them. Per the germline V gene, CDR1 is SEHNR and CDR2 is FQNEAQ (reference sequence). CDR3 length: 13 amino acids. CDR3 in amino acids: CASSLLEVGELFF. The CDR3 bases are TGTGCCAGCAGCCTTCTTGAGGTCGGGGAGCTGTTTTTT.

The CDR3 DNA follows: TGTGCCAGTAGTGTAACAGGGTTAAGGACTGAAGCTTTCTTT. Amino acids: CASSVTGLRTEAFF. The gene calls are TRBV19 and TRBJ1-1; weak D call: TRBD1 (6 bases). Germline lookup yields CDR1 LNHDA and CDR2 SQIVND (reference sequence). Trimming stripped 5 bases from V and 5 bases from J, with 15 bases between. This CDR3 contains 14 residues.

V is TRBV30 and J is TRBJ2-7; D ambiguous. Trimming pared 2 bases from V and 0 bases from J, leaving 11 bases between. This CDR3 comprises 14 residues. From germline, CDR1 is GTSNPN and CDR2 SVGIG (reference sequence). CDR3 amino acids: CAWSLVSVSYEQYF. CDR3 DNA sequence: TGTGCCTGGAGTCTTGTCAGTGTCTCCTACGAGCAGTACTTC.

This clone was observed a few times. In DNA form, the CDR3 reads TGCAGTGCTACCCCCATCAATGAGCAGTTCTTC. It is translated as CSATPINEQFF. The chain links TRBV20-1 to TRBJ2-1; D call uncertain. The CDR3 sequence is 11 residues long. Per germline, CDR1 DFQATT and CDR2 SNEGSKA (reference sequence). The ends were cut back, 4 bases at V and 6 bases at J, with 7 bases in the middle.

The chain couples TRBV7-2 to TRBJ1-5, with 7 bases fitting TRBD1. Germline V gives CDR1 SGHTA, CDR2 FQGNSA. J lost 3 bases, V lost 0 bases, and 5 bases had no gene match. The CDR3 is made up of 16 amino acids. CDR3 in DNA: TGTGCCAGCAGCTTAGCGCAGGGGGGAGTCAATCAGCCCCAGCATTTT. Its protein is CASSLAQGGVNQPQHF.

The chain links TRBV18 to TRBJ2-7, with D possibly TRBD2 on 6 matching bases. Per germline, CDR1 KGHSH and CDR2 LQKENI. The CDR3 extends over 14 amino acids. V lost 3 bases and J lost 6, with 15 bases in between. CDR3 DNA: TGTGCCAGCTCACCCCCTAACCTGGAGGGCGAGCAGTACTTC. It specifies CASSPPNLEGEQYF.

CDR3: CASSFRGSSYEQYF. Written as DNA, the CDR3 is TGTGCCAGCAGCTTCCGCGGGAGTTCATACGAGCAGTACTTC. V usage is TRBV11-2 and J usage is TRBJ2-7, with 7 positions matching TRBD2. The junction had 6 bases not matched to a gene; V was cut back by 3 bases and J by 4 bases. Germline V gene data show CDR1 as SGHAT and CDR2 as FQNNGV. This CDR3 region has 14 residues.

The chain uses TRBV28 and TRBJ2-7; a possible D gene is TRBD2 (5 bases). This CDR3 contains 14 residues. CDR1 is MDHEN and CDR2 is SYDVKM in the germline V gene. Between the trimmed V and J ends, which lost 5 bases and 2 bases, there was a span of 13 bases. The CDR3 is CASSPPGSAYEQYF. CDR3 bases: TGTGCCAGCAGTCCGCCGGGGTCAGCCTACGAGCAGTACTTC.

The chain recombines TRBV2 with TRBJ1-1, with D tentatively TRBD1 (6 bases). Germline lookup yields CDR1 SNHLY and CDR2 FYNNEI. The CDR3 is 16 amino acids. V was cut by 6 bases and J by 5 bases, with 22 bases left in between. Written as DNA, the CDR3 is TGTGCCAGCAGCGACCCCAGGGGCACAACGGCTACTGAAGCTTTCTTT. The encoded protein is CASSDPRGTTATEAFF. The entire variable domain, with the rest obtained from reference TRBV2 and TRBJ1-1, is as follows: EPEVTQTPSHQVTQMGQEVILRCVPISNHLYFYWYRQILGQKVEFLVSFYNNEISEKSEIFDDQFSVERPDGSNFTLKIRSTKLEDSAMYFCASSDPRGTTATEAFFGQGTRLTVV.

The chain carries TRBV4-2 and TRBJ2-5; a possible D gene is TRBD2 (6 bases). With the DNA end fitting TRBJ2-7 better, the J assignment may be wrong. The germline CDR1 and CDR2 sequences are LGHNA and YNFKEQ. The CDR3 is 16 amino acids. In nucleotides, the CDR3 is TGTGCCAGCAGCCAAGATTGGGCTAGCGAAGACTACGAGCAGTACTTC. As protein: CASSQDWASEDYEQYF.